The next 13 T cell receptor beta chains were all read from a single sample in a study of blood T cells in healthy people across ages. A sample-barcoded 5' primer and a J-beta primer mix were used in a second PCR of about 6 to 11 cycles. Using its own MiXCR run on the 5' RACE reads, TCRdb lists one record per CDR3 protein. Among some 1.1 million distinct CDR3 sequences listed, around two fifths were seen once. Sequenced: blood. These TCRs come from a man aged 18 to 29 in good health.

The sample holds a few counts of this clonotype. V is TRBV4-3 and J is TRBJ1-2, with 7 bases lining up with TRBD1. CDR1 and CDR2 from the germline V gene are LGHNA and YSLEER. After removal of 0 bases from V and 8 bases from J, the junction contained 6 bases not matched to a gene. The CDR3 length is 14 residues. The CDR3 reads CASSQDVQGWGYTF. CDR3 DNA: TGCGCCAGCAGCCAAGATGTACAGGGGTGGGGCTACACCTTC.

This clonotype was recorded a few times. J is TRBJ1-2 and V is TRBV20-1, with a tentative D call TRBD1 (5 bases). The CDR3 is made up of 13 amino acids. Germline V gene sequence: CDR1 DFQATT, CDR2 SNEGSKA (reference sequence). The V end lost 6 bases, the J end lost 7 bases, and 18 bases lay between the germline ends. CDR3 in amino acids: CSATKTGVRGYTF. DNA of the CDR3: TGCAGTGCGACCAAGACGGGGGTGCGTGGCTACACCTTC.

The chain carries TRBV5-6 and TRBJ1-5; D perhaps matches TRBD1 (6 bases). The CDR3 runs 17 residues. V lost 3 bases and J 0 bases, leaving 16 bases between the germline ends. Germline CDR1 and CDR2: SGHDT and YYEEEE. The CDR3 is CASSWGPGRYSNQPQHF. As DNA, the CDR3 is TGTGCCAGCAGCTGGGGGCCGGGACGTTATAGCAATCAGCCCCAGCATTTT.

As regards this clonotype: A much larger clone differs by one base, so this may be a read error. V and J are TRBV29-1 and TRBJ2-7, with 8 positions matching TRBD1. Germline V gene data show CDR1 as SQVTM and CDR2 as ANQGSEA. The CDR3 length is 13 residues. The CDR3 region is CSVEGTGSYGQYF. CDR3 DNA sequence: TGCAGCGTTGAAGGGACAGGGAGCTACGGGCAGTACTTC.

The chain's CDR3 is CASSSRDRDHEQYF. The CDR3 nucleotides read TGTGCCAGCAGCAGTCGCGACAGGGACCACGAGCAGTACTTC. The V and J genes are TRBV21-1 and TRBJ2-7; the table's D call TRBD1 went unverified against the DNA. TRBV21-1 is deemed a pseudogene. There are 14 residues in the CDR3.

The CDR3 here is CASNLYGDTQYF. CDR3 DNA: TGTGCCAGCAACCTTTATGGGGATACGCAGTATTTT. V usage is TRBV7-2 and J usage is TRBJ2-3; D call uncertain. The length of the CDR3 is 12 residues. Germline V gene data show CDR1 as SGHTA and CDR2 as FQGNSA. V dropped 7 bases and J dropped 6 bases, with 11 bases sitting between them.

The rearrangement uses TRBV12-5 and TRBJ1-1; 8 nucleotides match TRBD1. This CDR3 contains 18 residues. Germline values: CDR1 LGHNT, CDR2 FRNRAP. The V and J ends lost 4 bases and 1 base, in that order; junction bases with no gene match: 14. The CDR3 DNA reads TGTGCTAGTGGTTCCTCATTCCTACTCGACAGGGGGAACACTGAAGCTTTCTTT. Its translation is CASGSSFLLDRGNTEAFF.

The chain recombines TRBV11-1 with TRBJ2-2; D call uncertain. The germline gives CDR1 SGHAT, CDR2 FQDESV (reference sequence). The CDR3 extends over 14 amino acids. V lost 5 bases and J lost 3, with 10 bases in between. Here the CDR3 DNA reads TGTGCCAGCAGCCCAAACACGGACACCGGGGAGCTGTTTTTT. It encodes CASSPNTDTGELFF.

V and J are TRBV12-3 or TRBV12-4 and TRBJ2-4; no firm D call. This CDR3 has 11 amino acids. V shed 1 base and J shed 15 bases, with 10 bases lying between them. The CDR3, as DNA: TGTGCCAGCAGTTTAGGGGGTCTTACGTACTTC. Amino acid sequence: CASSLGGLTYF.

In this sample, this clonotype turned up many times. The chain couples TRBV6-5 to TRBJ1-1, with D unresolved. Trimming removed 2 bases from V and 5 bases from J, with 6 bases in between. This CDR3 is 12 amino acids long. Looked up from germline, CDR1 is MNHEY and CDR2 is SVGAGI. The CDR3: CASSYGETEAFF. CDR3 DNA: TGTGCCAGCAGTTACGGGGAGACTGAAGCTTTCTTT.

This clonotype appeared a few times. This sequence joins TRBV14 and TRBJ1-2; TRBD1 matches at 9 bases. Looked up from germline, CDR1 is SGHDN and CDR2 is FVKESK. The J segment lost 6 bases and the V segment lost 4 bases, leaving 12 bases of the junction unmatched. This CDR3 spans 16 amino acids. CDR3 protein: CASSLSTGGKGDGYTF. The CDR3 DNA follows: TGTGCCAGCAGCCTCTCGACAGGGGGTAAGGGCGATGGCTACACCTTC.

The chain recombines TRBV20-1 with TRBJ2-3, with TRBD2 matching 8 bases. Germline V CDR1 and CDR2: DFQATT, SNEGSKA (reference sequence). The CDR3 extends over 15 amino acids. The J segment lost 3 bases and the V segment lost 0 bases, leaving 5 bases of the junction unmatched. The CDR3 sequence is CSAREWRGDTDTQYF. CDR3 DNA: TGCAGTGCTAGAGAATGGCGGGGGGATACAGATACGCAGTATTTT.

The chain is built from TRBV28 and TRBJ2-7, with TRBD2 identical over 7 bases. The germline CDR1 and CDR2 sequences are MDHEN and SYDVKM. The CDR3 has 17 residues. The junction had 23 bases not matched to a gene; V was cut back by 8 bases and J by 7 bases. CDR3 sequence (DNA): TGTGCCAGCTACCCCGCGGGGGTTCCCTATGCCTACAATGAGCAGTACTTC. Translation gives CASYPAGVPYAYNEQYF.